Below, 10 T cell receptor beta chains from the same sample are listed, as sequenced in a study of T cell repertoires in cytomegalovirus infection. These receptors are not linked to any known antigen. TCRdb reprocessed the reads via MiXCR and lists one record per CDR3 protein. The table has roughly 800,000 distinct CDR3 sequences, about 29% seen once. The sequenced sample was cultured CD8+ T cells from PBMCs, obtained from culture after CMV antigen stimulation. The receptors originated from a human donor in good health (CMV status not recorded). Some clones in this sample may be carry-over from other donors' samples.

This chain uses TRBV27 with TRBJ2-5; perhaps TRBD2 as D (6 bases). V shed 6 bases and J shed 2 bases, with 16 bases lying between them. CDR3 size: 15 residues. Germline V CDR1 and CDR2: MNHEY, SMNVEV (reference sequence). CDR3 bases: TGTGCCAGCAGCCTAGCGATCGGAATTCAAGAGACCCAGTACTTC. Protein sequence: CASSLAIGIQETQYF.

This clonotype showed up just a few times. The chain links TRBV6-1 to TRBJ2-3, with 11 bases that match TRBD2. The V and J ends lost 3 bases and 3 bases, in that order; junction bases with no gene match: 5. CDR3 length: 16 residues. Looked up from germline, CDR1 is MNHNS and CDR2 is SASEGT. The CDR3 coding sequence is TGTGCCAGCAGTGAGCTAGCGGGAGGAGGGACAGATACGCAGTATTTT. This gives the protein CASSELAGGGTDTQYF.

This clonotype was observed a handful of times. The chain employs TRBV13 and TRBJ1-4; 8 positions match TRBD1. J lost 11 bases, V lost 3 bases, and 5 bases had no gene match. The germline V gene encodes CDR1 PRHDT and CDR2 FYEKMQ (reference sequence). This CDR3 has 13 residues. The CDR3 loop is CASSFGTGGKLFF. CDR3 DNA sequence: TGTGCCAGCAGCTTTGGAACAGGGGGGAAACTGTTTTTT.

The chain employs TRBV12-3 or TRBV12-4 and TRBJ1-2; 8 bases fit TRBD1. The CDR3 is 15 amino acids. V lost 2 bases, J lost 0 bases, and 2 bases stayed unmatched. The CDR3, as DNA: TGTGCCAGCAGTTTAAGGGGACAGGCTAACTATGGCTACACCTTC. This gives the protein CASSLRGQANYGYTF.

As DNA, the CDR3 is TGTGCCAGCAGCTTACGGGACCGAGGCCCGTATGGCTACACCTTC. The encoded protein is CASSLRDRGPYGYTF. This chain joins TRBV7-2 and TRBJ1-2; tentative D call: TRBD1 (5 bases). Trimming cost V 2 bases and J 5 bases, with 15 bases left between them. The germline gives CDR1 SGHTA, CDR2 FQGNSA. CDR3 length: 15 amino acids.

The rearrangement joins TRBV15 to TRBJ1-3, with a possible D match to TRBD1 (5 bases). The CDR3 is 17 amino acids. Germline V gene lookup returns CDR1 LNHNV and CDR2 YYDKDF (reference sequence). Trimming removed 3 bases from V and 1 base from J, with 16 bases in between. The CDR3 DNA follows: TGTGCCACCAGCAGCGCGAGGGGCTTAGTGTCTGGAAACACCATATATTTT. Translating it yields CATSSARGLVSGNTIYF.

This clonotype was recorded at least ten times. The genes are TRBV7-6 and TRBJ2-3; 11 nucleotides match TRBD2. CDR1 is SGHVS, CDR2 FNYEAQ, per germline. J was trimmed by 1 base and V by 3 bases; bases with no gene match: 3. The CDR3 sequence is 16 residues long. CDR3 sequence: CASSFSGGAGTDTQYF. In DNA form, the CDR3 reads TGTGCCAGCAGCTTTAGCGGGGGGGCAGGCACAGATACGCAGTATTTT.

The chain recombines TRBV5-1 with TRBJ2-7; D remains ambiguous. In germline, CDR1 is SGHRS, CDR2 YFSETQ. V lost 6 bases, J lost 0 bases, and 7 bases lay in between. The CDR3 spans 12 residues. In nucleotides, the CDR3 is TGCGCCAGCACTGCTAGCTCCTACGAGCAGTACTTC. This codes for CASTASSYEQYF.

This clonotype has just one count. The V and J genes are TRBV6-8 and TRBJ1-2; D is ambiguous. CDR1 is MNHGY and CDR2 is SAAAGT in the germline V gene. Trimming left V 7 bases short and J 3 bases short, with 21 bases between. The CDR3 runs 16 residues. The CDR3 DNA reads TGTGCCAGCACTTCTTACAGCTCGGTGGTCGACTATGGCTACACCTTC. Protein product: CASTSYSSVVDYGYTF.

This clonotype was picked up many times. The chain uses TRBV5-4 and TRBJ1-1; TRBD1 agrees at 9 bases. J lost 8 bases, V lost 4 bases, and 12 bases had no gene match. Germline V CDR1 and CDR2: SGHNT, YYREEE (reference sequence). This CDR3 is built from 15 residues. The CDR3 DNA reads as TGTGCCAGCAGCGTATGGACAGGGGCGCTCGGAGAAGCTTTCTTT. This gives the protein CASSVWTGALGEAFF.